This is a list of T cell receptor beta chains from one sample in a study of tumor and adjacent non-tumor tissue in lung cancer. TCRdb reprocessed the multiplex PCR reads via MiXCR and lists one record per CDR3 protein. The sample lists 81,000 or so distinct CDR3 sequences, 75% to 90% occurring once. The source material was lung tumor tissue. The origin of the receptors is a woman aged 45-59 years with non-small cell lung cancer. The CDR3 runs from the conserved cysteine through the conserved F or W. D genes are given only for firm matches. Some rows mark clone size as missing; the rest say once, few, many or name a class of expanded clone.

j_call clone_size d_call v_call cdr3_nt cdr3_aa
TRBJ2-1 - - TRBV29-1 TGCAGCATCGGACAGAGCAATGAGCAGTTCTTC CSIGQSNEQFF
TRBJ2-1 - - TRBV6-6 TGTGCCAGCAATTGCTCGACGGGGATTGGGGTCTTC CASNCSTGIGVF
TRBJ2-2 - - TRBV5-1 TGCGCCAGCAGCCCGGACCCGGGATCAATCACCGGGGAGCTGTTTTTT CASSPDPGSITGELFF
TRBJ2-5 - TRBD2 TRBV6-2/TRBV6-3 TGTGCCAGCAACCGGATCCCTCTTCTAGCGGGAGCCCAAGAGACCCAGTACTTC CASNRIPLLAGAQETQYF
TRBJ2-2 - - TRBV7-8 TGTGCCAGCAGCCTGAAAACAACGAACACCGGGGAGCCGTTTTTT CASSLKTTNTGEPFF
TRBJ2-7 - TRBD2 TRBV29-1 TGCAGCGCCGCGGGGGGCTACGTGCAGTGCTTC CSAAGGYVQCF
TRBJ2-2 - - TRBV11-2 TGTGCCAGTAGTTACAACGTTGATACCGGGGAGCCGTTTTTT CASSYNVDTGEPFF
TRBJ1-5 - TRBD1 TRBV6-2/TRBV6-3 TGTGCCAGCACAAAGATGACAGGGAATCAGCCCCAGCATTTT CASTKMTGNQPQHF
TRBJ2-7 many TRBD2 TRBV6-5 TGTGCCAGCAGCCCCGCCGGGACTAGCGGGACCTACGAGCAGTACTTC CASSPAGTSGTYEQYF
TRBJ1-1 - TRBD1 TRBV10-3 TGTGTCATCAACACTCCGGGACAGGGGAACACTGAAGCTTTCTTT CVINTPGQGNTEAFF
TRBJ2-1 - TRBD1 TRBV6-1 TGTGCCAGTAGCGCTCCAGGGGGCGGAGAGATCAATGAGCACTTCTTC CASSAPGGGEINEHFF
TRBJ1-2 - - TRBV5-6 TGTGCCAGCAGCCCTAGGGGCAGAATACTCTATGGCTACACATTC CASSPRGRILYGYTF
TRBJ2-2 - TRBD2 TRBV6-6 TGTGCCGGCAGTTACCGACTAGCGGGAGAGATCGGGGAGCTATTTTTT CAGSYRLAGEIGELFF
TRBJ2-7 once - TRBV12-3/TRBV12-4 TGTGTCAGCATTTTGGGAAGTTACGCCTACGAGCAGTACTTC CVSILGSYAYEQYF
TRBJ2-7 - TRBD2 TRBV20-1 TGCAGTGCTAGGGCGACTAGCGGGAGCGGGAATGAGCAGTACTTC CSARATSGSGNEQYF
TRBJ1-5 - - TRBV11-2 TGTGCCAGCAGCTTAGAGGGCCGAGACAATCAGCCCCGGCATTTT CASSLEGRDNQPRHF
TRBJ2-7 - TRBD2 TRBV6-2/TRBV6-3 TGTGCCAGCAAGCCTAGCGGATCTACCGTCAGAGAGCAGTACTTC CASKPSGSTVREQYF
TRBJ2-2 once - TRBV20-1 TGCGGTGATAGAGGGGGGGGGAGAGACACCGGGGAGCTGTTTTTT CGDRGGGRDTGELFF
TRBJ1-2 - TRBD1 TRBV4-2 TGTGCCAGCGGAAAGGACAGGGGGGTTTATCGCTACACCTTC CASGKDRGVYRYTF
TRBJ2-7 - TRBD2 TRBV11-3 TGTGTCAGCAGCTTAGATCTAGCGGGAGGATACTACGAGCAATACTTC CVSSLDLAGGYYEQYF
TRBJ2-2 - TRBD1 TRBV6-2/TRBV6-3 TGTGCCAGCACTCTGGACAGGCAAGCCGGGGAGCTGTTTTTT CASTLDRQAGELFF
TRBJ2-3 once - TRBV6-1 TGTGCCAGCAGTGCTCTGGTCTCAAGAGATACGCAGTATTTT CASSALVSRDTQYF
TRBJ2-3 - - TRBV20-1 TGCAGTGCTACTAGACTAGGAGGCACAGATACGCAGTATTTT CSATRLGGTDTQYF
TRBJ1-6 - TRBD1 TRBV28 TGTGCCAGCAGACAGGGGGGTCAGAATTCACCCCTACACTTT CASRQGGQNSPLHF
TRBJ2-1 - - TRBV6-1 TGTGCCAGCATGACGGCGTGCAGCAATGAGCAGTTCTTC CASMTACSNEQFF
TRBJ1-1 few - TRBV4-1 TGCGCCAACAGCCAAGATCTCTACAGGGTCGACACTGAAGTTTTCTTT CANSQDLYRVDTEVFF
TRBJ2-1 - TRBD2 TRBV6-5 TGTGCCAGCAGTTACGCCCGACTAGCGAATAGCAATGAGCATTTCTTC CASSYARLANSNEHFF
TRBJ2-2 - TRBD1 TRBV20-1 TGCAGTGTTAGAGATCCGGGACAGGGTAACACTGGGGAGCTGTTTTTT CSVRDPGQGNTGELFF
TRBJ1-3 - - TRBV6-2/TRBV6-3 TGTGCCAGATCCGGGAGCTCTGGAAACACCATATATTTT CARSGSSGNTIYF
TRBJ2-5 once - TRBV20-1 TGTAATGCTAGATTCGGGCAAGAGACCAAGTACTTC CNARFGQETKYF
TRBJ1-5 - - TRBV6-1 TGTGCCAGCAGTGCTAAGTACAGGGATCAGCCCCAGCATTTT CASSAKYRDQPQHF
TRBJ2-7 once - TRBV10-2 TGCGCTAGCAGTGAGTCAGGGCGGGTTTACGAGCAGTACTTC CASSESGRVYEQYF
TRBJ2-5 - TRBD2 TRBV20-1 TGCAACGTTAGGGATCTAGCGGGAGGGCCTGGGGAGATCCAGTACTTC CNVRDLAGGPGEIQYF
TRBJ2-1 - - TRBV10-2 TGCGCCAGCAGTTTGAGCGGACGGGGAAATGAGCAATTCTTC CASSLSGRGNEQFF
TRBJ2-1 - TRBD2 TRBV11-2 TGTGCCAGCAGCTTAGAGTTGGGACTAGCGAGAGTCGATGAGCAGTTCTTC CASSLELGLARVDEQFF
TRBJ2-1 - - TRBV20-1 TGCAGTGCCAGAAAAAGGACAGCGACGTATTACAATGGGCAGTTCTTC CSARKRTATYYNGQFF
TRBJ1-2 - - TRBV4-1 TGTGCCAGCGGCCAAGATGTGGTTGAGTCCTATCCTAACTATGGCTACACCTTC CASGQDVVESYPNYGYTF
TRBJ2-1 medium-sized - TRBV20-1 TGCAGTGCTAGTATCCCGGGGGCGACCTACAATGAGCAGTTCTTC CSASIPGATYNEQFF
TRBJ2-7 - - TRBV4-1 TGCGCGAGCAGCGGAGGGACGCTTACCTACGAGCAGTACTTC CASSGGTLTYEQYF
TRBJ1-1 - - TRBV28 TGTGCCAGTTGCAGGGAGACTGAAGCTTTCTTT CASCRETEAFF
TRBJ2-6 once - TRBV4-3 TGCGCCAGCAGCCAAGACGCAGGTTTATCTGGGGCCAACATCCCGACTTTC CASSQDAGLSGANIPTF
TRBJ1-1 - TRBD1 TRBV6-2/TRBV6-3 TGTGCCAGCACACATGACAGGGATGACACTGAAGTTTTCTTT CASTHDRDDTEVFF
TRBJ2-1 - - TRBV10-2 TGCGCCAGCTTCGGGACGAATGAGCAGTTCTTC CASFGTNEQFF
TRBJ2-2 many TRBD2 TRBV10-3 TGTGCCATCAGTGAGTCCGTTCCTAGCGGCTCAAACACCGGGGAGCTGTTTTTT CAISESVPSGSNTGELFF
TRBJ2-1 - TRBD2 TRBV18 TGTGCCAGCTCACCATTGAGGGAGGGCCTAGGGATCTCCTACAATGAGCAGTTCTTC CASSPLREGLGISYNEQFF
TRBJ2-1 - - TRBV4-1 TGCGCCAGCAGCCAAGATCACTTGAATAGTGTGGATGAGCGGTTATTC CASSQDHLNSVDERLF
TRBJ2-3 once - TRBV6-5 TGTGCCAACAATCTTGGGGATACTCAGTATTTT CANNLGDTQYF
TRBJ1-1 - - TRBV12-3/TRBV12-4 TGTGCCAACAGTTGGATGGAGAACACTGAAGCTTTCTTT CANSWMENTEAFF
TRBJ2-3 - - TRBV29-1 TGCAGTGCGAGGAGAGGGCTTCTTACAGATACGCAATATTTT CSARRGLLTDTQYF
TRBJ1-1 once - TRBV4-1 TGCGCCAGCAGCCAGCCGACTCTAATGAACACTGAACCTTTCTTT CASSQPTLMNTEPFF
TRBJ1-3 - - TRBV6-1 TGTGGCAGCAGTGTTTTAGGGATCGGAAACACCATATATTTT CGSSVLGIGNTIYF
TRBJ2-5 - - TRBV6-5 TGTGCCGGCAATTATGGCCTCACCCCGGGAGAGACCCAGTATTTC CAGNYGLTPGETQYF
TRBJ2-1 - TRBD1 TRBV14 TGTGCCAACAGATCCGGGACAGAAAACAATGAGCAATTCTTC CANRSGTENNEQFF
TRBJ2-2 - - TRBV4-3 TGCGCCAACAACCAAGAGGTCTCCAGGGTGTCCGGGGAGCTGTTTTTT CANNQEVSRVSGELFF
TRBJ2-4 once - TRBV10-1 TGCGCAAGCAGTGCTTGGGATGGTAACATTCAGTACTTC CASSAWDGNIQYF
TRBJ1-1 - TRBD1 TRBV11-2 TGTGCCAGAAGCCTACGTACTCGACAGGGCGATACTGAAGCTCTCTTT CARSLRTRQGDTEALF
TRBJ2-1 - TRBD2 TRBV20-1 TGCAGTGCTAGAGATGGACTAGCTCCAAGCTCCTTCAATGAGCTGTTCTTC CSARDGLAPSSFNELFF
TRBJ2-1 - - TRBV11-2 TGTGCCAGCACCTTTAAGATCGGCATCAACGCTGAGCAGTTCTTC CASTFKIGINAEQFF